These T cell receptor beta chains were read from a single sample in a study of T cell responses to AZD1222 COVID-19 vaccine. Generated by immunoSEQ multiplex PCR, the TCRdb table keeps only in-frame clones and is missing some. The table includes some 130,000 clones, less than 95% detected once. The sample was peripheral blood, taken on day 0 of AZD1222 vaccination. The source of these receptors is an adult in good health. Each CDR3 is given with its conserved first and last residue. Some rows have no size entry. The others give once, few or many, or a class for an expanded clone.

>TRBJ2-5|TRBV10-2|NA
CASQPKRGGRETQYF
>TRBJ2-2|TRBV5-1|NA
CASSWGQGAPGELFF
>TRBJ2-3|TRBV7-3|NA
CASSLTGPDTQYF
>TRBJ2-3|TRBV11-2|NA
CASSFSHWRDTQYF
>TRBJ1-6|TRBV27|NA
CASSLSTGNNSPLHF
>TRBJ1-1|TRBV6-5|NA
CASILTGSTEAFF
>TRBJ1-1|TRBV19|NA
CASSITGQGGSEAFF
>TRBJ2-7|TRBV12-3/TRBV12-4|NA
CASSLQGDYEQYF
>TRBJ2-7|TRBV3-1/TRBV3-2|once
CASSQPPGYEQYF
>TRBJ2-5|TRBV2|NA
CASSRSRTFQETQYF
>TRBJ1-2|TRBV30|NA
CAWSVGRVNYGYTF